These 25 T cell receptor beta chains were sequenced from one sample in a study of T cell responses to AZD1222 COVID-19 vaccine. Method: immunoSEQ multiplex PCR; TCRdb's copy keeps in-frame clones and lacks some. The sample includes approximately 31,000 clones, around 89% of them seen just once. This specimen consisted of peripheral blood, obtained 28 days after the second AZD1222 dose. These receptors were taken from an adult who received the AZD1222 COVID-19 vaccine.

The V gene is TRBV28, the J gene TRBJ1-1; the D gene is possibly TRBD1 (6 bases). The CDR3 is 15 residues long. Germline V CDR1 and CDR2: MDHEN, SYDVKM. V dropped 5 bases and J dropped 4 bases, with 17 bases sitting between them. This CDR3 is CASSASLRGRTEAFF. The CDR3 nucleotides read TGTGCCAGCAGTGCATCCCTCAGGGGCCGCACTGAAGCTTTCTTT.

The J gene is TRBJ2-1, the V gene TRBV19; 16 positions agree with TRBD2. The CDR3 length is 19 residues. V dropped 4 bases and J dropped 5; count of bases not matched to a gene: 11. From germline, CDR1 is LNHDA and CDR2 SQIVND (reference sequence). The CDR3 DNA reads as TGTGCCAGTAGTACCACCCCGGGACTAGCGGGGGGGAAAGACAATGAGCAGTTCTTC. Protein sequence: CASSTTPGLAGGKDNEQFF. Combining the CDR3 with reference TRBV19 and TRBJ2-1 gives the whole variable domain DGGITQSPKYLFRKEGQNVTLSCEQNLNHDAMYWYRQDPGQGLRLIYYSQIVNDFQKGDIAEGYSVSREKKESFPLTVTSAQKNPTAFYLCASSTTPGLAGGKDNEQFFGPGTRLTVL.

The chain combines TRBV5-1 with TRBJ1-1; 7 bases are shared with TRBD1. Germline-derived CDR1 and CDR2 are SGHRS and YFSETQ. This CDR3 is 16 amino acids long. The trim removed 2 bases at V and 5 bases at J, leaving 12 bases unmatched. The CDR3 region is CASSLVGQEGGTEAFF. The CDR3 DNA follows: TGCGCCAGCAGCTTAGTAGGACAGGAAGGAGGGACTGAAGCTTTCTTT.

The CDR3, as DNA: TGCGCCAGCAGCCAAGATGGTGCAGGGGTGAACACTGAAGCTTTCTTT. This encodes CASSQDGAGVNTEAFF. V is TRBV4-1 and J is TRBJ1-1, with D possibly matching TRBD1 (6 bases). This CDR3 comprises 16 residues. Germline V CDR1 and CDR2: MGHRA, YSYEKL. V dropped 0 bases and J dropped 0 bases, with 11 bases sitting between them.

This clone appeared a few times. This chain joins TRBV27 and TRBJ1-1; 7 nucleotides match TRBD1. The CDR3 consists of 17 residues. V lost 1 base and J lost 0; bases outside the gene matches: 8. Germline CDR1 and CDR2: MNHEY and SMNVEV (reference sequence). The DNA of the CDR3 is TGTGCCAGCAGTTTATGGAGCCTGGACAGGTTGAACACTGAAGCTTTCTTT. Translation gives CASSLWSLDRLNTEAFF.

This chain connects TRBV28 to TRBJ2-2; D remains unclear. CDR1 and CDR2 from the germline V gene are MDHEN and SYDVKM. With 7 bases removed from V and 7 bases from J, the gap between germline ends came to 22 bases. CDR3 length: 16 residues. The CDR3 DNA sequence: TGTGCCAGCACCCCCCCCGGTCAGGTACAAAGCGGGGAGCTGTTTTTT. It yields the protein CASTPPGQVQSGELFF.

The chain links TRBV3-1 (or the pseudogene TRBV3-2) to TRBJ2-1; 7 bases align to TRBD1. Germline CDR1 and CDR2: LGHDT and YNNKEL (reference sequence). V shed 6 bases, J shed 11 bases, and the junction held 4 bases outside the gene matches. CDR3 size: 11 residues. The CDR3 sequence: CASRRQGKQFF. Written as DNA, the CDR3 is TGTGCCAGCAGACGACAGGGTAAGCAGTTCTTC.

This clone has just one count. The chain links TRBV28 to TRBJ1-5, with 7 nucleotides matching TRBD1. The CDR3 consists of 15 residues. The junction had 9 bases not matched to a gene; V was cut back by 3 bases and J by 7 bases. The germline V gene encodes CDR1 MDHEN and CDR2 SYDVKM. CDR3 DNA sequence: TGTGCCAGCAGTTTGACAGGGCTGGGGAGGCAGCCCCAGCATTTT. It encodes CASSLTGLGRQPQHF.

This chain uses TRBV19 with TRBJ1-5; the D is unclear. Trimming shortened V by 0 bases and J by 6 bases, and 6 bases separated the two germline ends. The length of the CDR3 is 13 residues. Germline V gene lookup returns CDR1 LNHDA and CDR2 SQIVND (reference sequence). The CDR3 here is CASSIDRGQPQHF. The DNA for the CDR3 is TGTGCCAGTAGTATAGATCGTGGTCAGCCCCAGCATTTT.

This chain connects TRBV4-3 to TRBJ1-2; a possible D gene is TRBD1 (5 bases). Germline V lookup: CDR1 LGHNA, CDR2 YSLEER. This CDR3 is 17 amino acids long. Trimming left V 1 base short and J 2 bases short, with 17 bases between. The CDR3 here is CASSQVGTGRKNYGYTF. CDR3 in DNA: TGCGCCAGCAGCCAAGTTGGGACGGGACGGAAAAACTATGGCTACACCTTC.

The chain uses TRBV19 and TRBJ1-5; weak D call: TRBD1 (5 bases). V was pared by 6 bases and J by 6 bases, with 18 bases between. The length of the CDR3 is 15 residues. Per germline, CDR1 LNHDA and CDR2 SQIVND (reference sequence). The CDR3 sequence: CASRWEGLPVQPQHF. CDR3 sequence (DNA): TGTGCCAGTAGGTGGGAGGGGTTACCGGTTCAGCCCCAGCATTTT.

CDR3 protein: CASSLGPSGPDTQYF. DNA for the CDR3: TGTGCCAGCAGCTTAGGCCCATCGGGCCCAGATACGCAGTATTTT. The rearrangement links TRBV11-3 to TRBJ2-3; D uncertain. V dropped 1 base and J dropped 4 bases, with 12 bases sitting between them. CDR1 and CDR2 from the germline V gene are SGHNT and YENEEA. The CDR3 extends over 15 amino acids.

V gene TRBV3-1 (or the pseudogene TRBV3-2) combines with J gene TRBJ1-2; TRBD1 matches at 8 bases. CDR1 LGHDT and CDR2 YNNKEL come from the germline V gene (reference sequence). CDR3 size: 14 residues. Trimming cost V 4 bases and J 7 bases; bases outside gene matches: 8. The CDR3 DNA sequence: TGTGCCAGCAGCCCCGGGACAGGAAGGAGTGGCTACACCTTC. Amino acid sequence: CASSPGTGRSGYTF.

The rearrangement uses TRBV19 and TRBJ1-1; 7 bases align to TRBD1. CDR1 is LNHDA and CDR2 is SQIVND in the germline V gene (reference sequence). The CDR3 contains 14 residues. With V trimmed by 3 bases and J by 6 bases, 7 bases remained unmatched. The CDR3 region has the DNA TGTGCCAGTAGTATTAGGAGACAGGGATCTGAAGCTTTCTTT. It specifies CASSIRRQGSEAFF.

This clone was counted a single time. The chain employs TRBV6-5 and TRBJ2-2, with a weak D call TRBD1 (5 bases). Germline V gene sequence: CDR1 MNHEY, CDR2 SVGAGI. This CDR3 is 15 amino acids long. Deletions cut 4 bases from V and 2 bases from J, with 11 bases between. CDR3 amino acids: CASSFRTLNTGELFF. The DNA for the CDR3 is TGTGCCAGCAGTTTTAGGACACTCAACACCGGGGAGCTGTTTTTT.

J is TRBJ1-2 and V is TRBV5-1; TRBD1 matches 10 bases. Germline V lookup: CDR1 SGHRS, CDR2 YFSETQ. V gave up 0 bases and J gave up 2 bases; unmatched junction bases: 1. The CDR3 length is 15 residues. The CDR3 nucleotides are TGCGCCAGCAGCTTGGGACAGGGGGCGAACTATGGCTACACCTTC. Its protein product is CASSLGQGANYGYTF.

This clone was counted once. The chain recombines TRBV11-1 with TRBJ2-1, with D possibly called TRBD1 or TRBD2 (5 bases each). The CDR3 spans 15 residues. The germline V and J ends were trimmed by 0 bases and 2 bases, with 8 bases remaining between them. Looked up from germline, CDR1 is SGHAT and CDR2 is FQDESV (reference sequence). CDR3 DNA sequence: TGTGCCAGCAGCTTAGCCGGGACCGCCTACAATGAGCAGTTCTTC. Amino acid sequence: CASSLAGTAYNEQFF. The whole variable domain, remainder taken from reference TRBV11-1 and TRBJ2-1, is EAEVAQSPRYKITEKSQAVAFWCDPISGHATLYWYRQILGQGPELLVQFQDESVVDDSQLPKDRFSAERLKGVDSTLKIQPAELGDSAMYLCASSLAGTAYNEQFFGPGTRLTVL.

The V and J genes are TRBV2 and TRBJ1-1, with D uncertain. The CDR3 totals 11 residues. CDR1 and CDR2 from the germline V gene are SNHLY and FYNNEI. V lost 8 bases and J lost 7, with 11 bases in between. CDR3 sequence: CASRADGEAFF. In DNA, the CDR3 is TGTGCCAGCCGCGCCGACGGTGAAGCTTTCTTT.

This clone was picked up one time. The chain carries TRBV15 and TRBJ1-2; the match to TRBD1 covers 8 bases. CDR1 and CDR2 (germline): LNHNV, YYDKDF (reference sequence). The junction had 9 bases not matched to a gene; V was cut back by 5 bases and J by 7 bases. The CDR3 loop spans 14 amino acids. The CDR3 nucleotides read TGTGCCACCAGCTTAGACCAGGGGGCTGGTGGCTACACCTTC. Encoded protein: CATSLDQGAGGYTF.

The chain uses TRBV7-2 and TRBJ2-5; 11 bases are shared with TRBD2. J was trimmed by 4 bases and V by 3 bases; bases with no gene match: 4. The V gene's germline CDR1 is SGHTA and CDR2 FQGNSA. There are 15 residues in the CDR3. The CDR3 DNA is TGTGCCAGCAGCTTCGGACTAGCGGGCGGAGAGACCCAGTACTTC. Encoded protein: CASSFGLAGGETQYF.

The V gene is TRBV4-3, the J gene TRBJ1-6, with D tentatively TRBD1 (5 bases). V lost 2 bases and J 2 bases, leaving 7 bases between the germline ends. The CDR3 totals 15 residues. Germline values: CDR1 LGHNA, CDR2 YSLEER. The CDR3 DNA follows: TGCGCCAGCAGCCAAACGACAGCCTATAATTCACCCCTCCACTTT. Protein product: CASSQTTAYNSPLHF.

The J gene is TRBJ2-5, the V gene TRBV18; no firm D call. With 3 bases removed from V and 2 bases from J, the gap between germline ends came to 16 bases. Germline assignment: CDR1 KGHSH and CDR2 LQKENI. CDR3 length: 16 residues. The CDR3 loop is CASSPLTGPIQETQYF. The CDR3 nucleotides read TGTGCCAGCTCACCCTTGACGGGCCCTATACAAGAGACCCAGTACTTC.

V usage is TRBV12-3 or TRBV12-4 and J usage is TRBJ1-2; D call uncertain. CDR3 length equals 13 residues. Trimming took off 6 bases at V and 4 bases at J, with 12 bases between the two ends. Written as DNA, the CDR3 is TGTGCCAGCAGCCCCGATAGGTTCTATGGCTACACCTTC. Translated, it gives CASSPDRFYGYTF.

This clone qualifies as medium-sized. This chain connects TRBV14 to TRBJ2-1; TRBD2 matches 13 bases. CDR3 length: 16 residues. CDR1 SGHDN and CDR2 FVKESK come from the germline V gene. V was pared by 2 bases and J by 11 bases, with 9 bases of the junction left unmatched. This CDR3 reads CASSQTTSGGAEKQFF. In DNA form, the CDR3 reads TGTGCCAGCAGCCAAACTACTAGCGGGGGGGCCGAAAAGCAGTTCTTC.

V usage is TRBV5-4 and J usage is TRBJ1-2; no clear D gene. Germline CDR1 and CDR2: SGHNT and YYREEE (reference sequence). The CDR3 covers 14 residues. The ends were cut back, 1 base at V and 2 bases at J, with 9 bases in the middle. The CDR3 sequence: CASSLKSGNYGYTF. The CDR3 DNA sequence: TGTGCCAGCAGCTTGAAGTCAGGCAACTATGGCTACACCTTC.